This paragraph reports one T cell receptor beta chain. These data originate in a study of blood T cell repertoires in COVID-19. About the study: COVID-19 samples collected from the United States, Italy and Spain covered acute and convalescent phases. PBMCs, B-cell-depleted T cells, or T cells provided the cDNA or gDNA that made up the material.

As originally analysed: Researchers report that nucleated cell counts were estimated from reference gene primer amplification. Using immunoSEQ multiplex PCR, the repertoire was profiled, and TCRdb retains in-frame clones only, with some absent. V, J and clone size reflect that table, while D and trimming were determined from the DNA. The data contain a few hundred thousand clones, approximately 81% of them singletons. Sequenced sample: peripheral blood. This sequence was found in a woman aged 18-29 years with acute or convalescent COVID-19.

The CDR3 here is CASSQAPGMNTEAFF. CDR3 coding DNA: TGTGCCAGCAGCCAAGCGCCAGGGATGAACACTGAAGCTTTCTTT. The chain joins TRBV4-2 to TRBJ1-1; possibly TRBD1 for D (5 bases). The CDR3 is made up of 15 amino acids. The V and J ends lost 1 base and 0 bases respectively, with 9 bases between them. From germline, CDR1 is LGHNA and CDR2 YNFKEQ.